Listed here are 27 T cell receptor beta chains from one sample, sequenced in a study of beta chain features in type 1 diabetes. Their antigen targets remain unknown. Regarding the study as a whole: Moderate but significant shortening of TCRB CDR3s was recorded in all four CD4+ subsets from Type 1 diabetes patients.

Expressed TCRB transcripts were sequenced because the entire RNA isolate underwent reverse transcription. The method was immunoSEQ multiplex PCR; TCRdb's version includes in-frame clones alone and lacks a portion of them. This repertoire shows 600,000 to 700,000 clones, over 10% found once; its top ten account for 0.095% to 0.15%. Specimen: naive CD4+ T cells from blood. The receptors were gathered from a man aged 25-45 years with type 1 diabetes.

The chain uses TRBV2 and TRBJ1-5; tentatively, D is TRBD1 (5 bases). Looked up from germline, CDR1 is SNHLY and CDR2 is FYNNEI. This CDR3 has 12 amino acids. Between the trimmed V and J ends, which lost 4 bases and 8 bases, there was a span of 9 bases. CDR3 amino acids: CASSAGGEPQHF. CDR3 sequence (DNA): TGTGCCAGCAGTGCTGGAGGGGAGCCCCAGCATTTT.

The genes are TRBV2 and TRBJ1-6, with D perhaps TRBD1 (5 bases). The germline CDR1 and CDR2 sequences are SNHLY and FYNNEI. The ends were cut back, 6 bases at V and 6 bases at J, with 15 bases in the middle. This CDR3 has 15 amino acids. The CDR3 is CASREQGDGNSPLHF. The CDR3 bases are TGTGCCAGCAGGGAGCAGGGAGACGGTAATTCACCCCTCCACTTT.

CDR3 protein: CASSAGGQTNSPLHF. CDR3 nucleotide sequence: TGTGCCAGCAGTGCAGGGGGACAGACTAATTCACCCCTCCACTTT. V and J are TRBV7-2 and TRBJ1-6; 7 bases align to TRBD1. With 6 bases clipped from V and 6 bases from J, the junction kept 8 bases outside the gene matches. Germline V CDR1 and CDR2: SGHTA, FQGNSA. The length of the CDR3 is 15 residues.

This clone was counted ten times or more. The same CDR3 can be traced to other DNA sequences in this sample. The chain couples TRBV4-2 to TRBJ1-3; no reliable D call. The ends were cut back, 0 bases at V and 2 bases at J, with 5 bases in the middle. The CDR3 extends over 14 amino acids. CDR1 and CDR2 from the germline V gene are LGHNA and YNFKEQ. CDR3 bases: TGTGCCAGCAGCCAAGAGATCGCTGGAAACACCATATATTTT. The encoded protein is CASSQEIAGNTIYF.

Only a few counts were recorded for this clone. The chain is built from TRBV7-3 and TRBJ2-2; D is unresolved. Germline assignment: CDR1 SGHTA and CDR2 FQGTGA. This CDR3 is built from 12 residues. Trimming pared 2 bases from V and 8 bases from J, leaving 6 bases between. In nucleotides, the CDR3 is TGTGCCAGCAGCTTATATGTTGGGGAGCTGTTTTTT. This encodes CASSLYVGELFF.

This clone was seen only a few times. This rearrangement joins TRBV18 to TRBJ2-5; D is unclear. The CDR3 spans 12 residues. Germline-derived CDR1 and CDR2 are KGHSH and LQKENI. Trimming pared 4 bases from V and 4 bases from J, leaving 7 bases between. The CDR3 DNA reads as TGTGCCAGCTCACGGATTGGAGAGACCCAGTACTTC. Translating it yields CASSRIGETQYF.

The chain links TRBV7-2 to TRBJ2-1; D ambiguous. CDR3 length: 12 residues. Trimming stripped 2 bases from V and 7 bases from J, with 6 bases between. CDR1 is SGHTA, CDR2 FQGNSA, per germline. The CDR3 sequence: CASSLRLNEQFF. The CDR3, as DNA: TGTGCCAGCAGCTTAAGGCTGAATGAGCAGTTCTTC.

The rearrangement uses TRBV5-1 and TRBJ2-1; 7 positions agree with TRBD2. CDR1 and CDR2 (germline): SGHRS, YFSETQ. This CDR3 contains 14 residues. V shed 0 bases and J 5 bases; nucleotides not matched to a gene: 2. CDR3 amino acids: CASSLALADNEQFF. As DNA, the CDR3 is TGCGCCAGCAGCTTGGCTCTAGCGGACAATGAGCAGTTCTTC.

As to this clone: Other DNA sequences in this sample translate to the same CDR3. The V and J genes are TRBV7-9 and TRBJ1-4, with D possibly being TRBD1 (5 bases). This CDR3 is built from 14 residues. V was pared by 5 bases and J by 2 bases, with 9 bases between. Germline CDR1 and CDR2: SEHNR and FQNEAQ (reference sequence). The CDR3 coding sequence is TGTGCCAGCAGCCCCCGGGGGACTAATGAAAAACTGTTTTTT. Translation: CASSPRGTNEKLFF.

V gene TRBV9 combines with J gene TRBJ2-4; TRBD2 might be the D (5 bases). V lost 0 bases and J 9 bases, leaving 10 bases between the germline ends. This CDR3 is built from 13 residues. Germline values: CDR1 SGDLS, CDR2 YYNGEE. This chain's CDR3 is CASSVGLLSIQYF. CDR3 nucleotide sequence: TGTGCCAGCAGCGTAGGACTACTTAGCATTCAGTACTTC.

This sequence joins TRBV11-2 and TRBJ2-3; 11 nucleotides match TRBD2. The CDR3 spans 16 residues. V lost 5 bases and J lost 0; bases outside the gene matches: 4. CDR1 and CDR2 from the germline V gene are SGHAT and FQNNGV. CDR3 region: CASSPLAGGSTDTQYF. The CDR3, as DNA: TGTGCCAGCAGCCCCCTAGCGGGGGGAAGCACAGATACGCAGTATTTT.

The chain employs TRBV2 and TRBJ1-5; 7 bases are shared with TRBD1. After removal of 7 bases from V and 0 bases from J, the junction contained 6 bases not matched to a gene. CDR1 SNHLY and CDR2 FYNNEI come from the germline V gene. The CDR3 loop spans 15 amino acids. The CDR3 spells CASKVAGGSNQPQHF. Written as DNA, the CDR3 is TGTGCCAGCAAGGTGGCAGGGGGTAGCAATCAGCCCCAGCATTTT.

The chain uses TRBV4-3 and TRBJ1-4; D is ambiguous. The germline CDR1 and CDR2 sequences are LGHNA and YSLEER. The germline V and J ends were trimmed by 4 bases and 2 bases, with 14 bases remaining between them. The CDR3 is made up of 16 amino acids. CDR3 sequence (DNA): TGCGCCAGCAGCCGAACGATACAAGGGACTAATGAAAAACTGTTTTTT. Translating gives CASSRTIQGTNEKLFF.

This sequence joins TRBV4-3 and TRBJ2-5; D remains ambiguous. Germline loops: CDR1 LGHNA, CDR2 YSLEER. This CDR3 has 15 residues. Deletions cut 4 bases from V and 4 bases from J, with 16 bases between. CDR3 sequence: CASSPKGQARETQYF. In DNA form, the CDR3 reads TGCGCCAGCAGCCCAAAAGGCCAGGCGAGAGAGACCCAGTACTTC.

There are a few counts of this clone. The same CDR3 is also encoded by other DNA sequences in this sample. The chain uses TRBV28 and TRBJ1-2; no clear D. Germline CDR1 and CDR2: MDHEN and SYDVKM. The CDR3 extends over 13 amino acids. Trimming removed 2 bases at V and 2 bases at J, with 6 bases between. In nucleotides, the CDR3 is TGTGCCAGCAGTTTAGTAGGAAACTATGGCTACACCTTC. Its translation is CASSLVGNYGYTF.

J is TRBJ1-2 and V is TRBV7-9; no clear D. CDR3 size: 14 residues. V was pared by 5 bases and J by 4 bases, with 14 bases between. Germline assignment: CDR1 SEHNR and CDR2 FQNEAQ (reference sequence). As DNA, the CDR3 is TGTGCCAGCAGCCCACGGACGGTAACCTATGGCTACACCTTC. Amino acid sequence: CASSPRTVTYGYTF.

This clone was counted a single time. The chain has TRBV6-5 and TRBJ1-2; D may be TRBD1 (5 bases). Trimming cost V 9 bases and J 5 bases, with 13 bases left between them. This CDR3 contains 12 residues. Germline V gene data show CDR1 as MNHEY and CDR2 as SVGAGI. DNA of the CDR3: TGTGCCAGTAGACAGACTCCTTATGGCTACACCTTC. Translation gives CASRQTPYGYTF.

V is TRBV19 and J is TRBJ1-5; D unclear. The V end lost 5 bases, the J end lost 7 bases, and 12 bases lay between the germline ends. There are 13 residues in the CDR3. From germline, CDR1 is LNHDA and CDR2 SQIVND (reference sequence). The CDR3 bases are TGTGCCAGTAGTGCAGAGGGAAGACAGCCCCAGCATTTT. This codes for CASSAEGRQPQHF.

The gene calls are TRBV9 and TRBJ2-7; D might be TRBD1 (6 bases). This CDR3 has 12 residues. V was pared by 5 bases and J by 6 bases, with 12 bases between. From germline, CDR1 is SGDLS and CDR2 YYNGEE. Written as DNA, the CDR3 is TGTGCCAGCAGTCGGCAGGGGAGCGAGCAGTACTTC. This encodes CASSRQGSEQYF.

This clone has more than one count but fewer than ten. The chain has TRBV7-9 and TRBJ1-2; tentatively, D is TRBD1 (6 bases). The V end was cut by 0 bases, the J end by 2 bases, with 7 bases between. Germline-derived CDR1 and CDR2 are SEHNR and FQNEAQ (reference sequence). This CDR3 contains 14 residues. The DNA for the CDR3 is TGTGCCAGCAGCTTAGCGGACAGAAACTATGGCTACACCTTC. It codes for CASSLADRNYGYTF. Combining the CDR3 with reference TRBV7-9 and TRBJ1-2 gives the whole variable domain DTGVSQNPRHKITKRGQNVTFRCDPISEHNRLYWYRQTLGQGPEFLTYFQNEAQLEKSRLLSDRFSAERPKGSFSTLEIQRTEQGDSAMYLCASSLADRNYGYTFGSGTRLTVV.

This clone was detected a few times. The chain joins TRBV2 to TRBJ2-6; TRBD2 matches 7 bases. Germline trimming cut 6 bases from V and 2 bases from J; bases unmatched to any gene: 7. Germline assignment: CDR1 SNHLY and CDR2 FYNNEI. This CDR3 has 16 residues. The CDR3 bases are TGTGCCAGCAGCCGGGAGGCCGACGCTGGGGCCAACGTCCTGACTTTC. Protein product: CASSREADAGANVLTF. Supplemented by reference TRBV2 and TRBJ2-6, the full variable domain reads EPEVTQTPSHQVTQMGQEVILRCVPISNHLYFYWYRQILGQKVEFLVSFYNNEISEKSEIFDDQFSVERPDGSNFTLKIRSTKLEDSAMYFCASSREADAGANVLTFGAGSRLTVL.

The chain uses TRBV9 and TRBJ2-2; 9 nucleotides line up with TRBD2. V lost 2 bases, J lost 4 bases, and 6 bases stayed unmatched. The V gene's germline CDR1 is SGDLS and CDR2 YYNGEE. The CDR3 runs 16 residues. CDR3 protein: CASSVTAGGSTGELFF. The CDR3, as DNA: TGTGCCAGCAGCGTCACAGCGGGGGGCTCCACCGGGGAGCTGTTTTTT.

The chain combines TRBV7-9 with TRBJ2-3; D is perhaps TRBD1 (5 bases). Per germline, CDR1 SEHNR and CDR2 FQNEAQ (reference sequence). The V end was cut by 5 bases, the J end by 2 bases, with 17 bases between. The CDR3 spans 16 residues. The CDR3 reads CASSEATAGSTDTQYF. The CDR3 DNA reads as TGTGCCAGCAGCGAAGCGACAGCTGGCTCCACAGATACGCAGTATTTT.

In this sample, this clone turned up a few times. V usage is TRBV7-2 and J usage is TRBJ1-2; 7 bases line up with TRBD1. V shed 5 bases, J shed 5 bases, and the junction held 11 bases outside the gene matches. Germline V gene lookup returns CDR1 SGHTA and CDR2 FQGNSA. The CDR3 is 15 residues long. CDR3 residues: CASSTGAQGFYGYTF. The CDR3 DNA reads as TGTGCCAGCAGCACAGGGGCGCAGGGTTTTTATGGCTACACCTTC.

There are a few counts of this clone. The chain couples TRBV4-1 to TRBJ2-5; weak D call: TRBD1 (6 bases). V lost 4 bases to trimming and J lost 5 bases, with 11 bases between them. The CDR3 is 13 amino acids. Looked up from germline, CDR1 is MGHRA and CDR2 is YSYEKL. The CDR3 region has the DNA TGCGCCAGCAGCCGAGGAGACAGGGAGACCCAGTACTTC. Protein product: CASSRGDRETQYF.

This clone was observed a few times. This chain connects TRBV2 to TRBJ2-1; D uncertain. The V end lost 5 bases, the J end lost 0 bases, and 8 bases lay between the germline ends. Looked up from germline, CDR1 is SNHLY and CDR2 is FYNNEI. This CDR3 region has 14 residues. In nucleotides, the CDR3 is TGTGCCAGCAGTCCAGCGAGCTCCTACAATGAGCAGTTCTTC. Its translation: CASSPASSYNEQFF.

This clone was detected a few times. V gene TRBV9 combines with J gene TRBJ2-1; D is possibly TRBD2 (6 bases). CDR1 and CDR2 from the germline V gene are SGDLS and YYNGEE. The germline V and J ends were trimmed by 0 bases and 8 bases, with 9 bases remaining between them. The CDR3 length is 13 residues. The CDR3 protein is CASSVDGGYEQFF. CDR3 sequence (DNA): TGTGCCAGCAGCGTAGACGGGGGATATGAGCAGTTCTTC.